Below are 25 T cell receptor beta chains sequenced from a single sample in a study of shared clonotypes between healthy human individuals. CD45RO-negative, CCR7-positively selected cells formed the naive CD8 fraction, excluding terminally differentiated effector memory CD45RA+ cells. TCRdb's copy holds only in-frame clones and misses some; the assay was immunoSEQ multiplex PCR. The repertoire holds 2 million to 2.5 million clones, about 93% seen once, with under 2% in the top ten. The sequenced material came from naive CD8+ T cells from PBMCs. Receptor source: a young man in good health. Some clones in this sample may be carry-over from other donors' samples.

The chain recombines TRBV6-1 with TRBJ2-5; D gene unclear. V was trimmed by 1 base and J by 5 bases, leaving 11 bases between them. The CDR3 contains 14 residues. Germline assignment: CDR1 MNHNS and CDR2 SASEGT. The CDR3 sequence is CASSEEQWWETQYF. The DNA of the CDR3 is TGTGCCAGCAGTGAAGAACAGTGGTGGGAGACCCAGTACTTC.

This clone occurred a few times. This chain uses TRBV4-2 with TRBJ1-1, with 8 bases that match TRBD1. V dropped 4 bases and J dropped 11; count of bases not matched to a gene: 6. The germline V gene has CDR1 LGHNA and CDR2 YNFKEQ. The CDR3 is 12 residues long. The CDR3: CASSPPTGAAFF. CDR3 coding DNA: TGTGCCAGCAGCCCACCGACAGGGGCCGCTTTCTTT.

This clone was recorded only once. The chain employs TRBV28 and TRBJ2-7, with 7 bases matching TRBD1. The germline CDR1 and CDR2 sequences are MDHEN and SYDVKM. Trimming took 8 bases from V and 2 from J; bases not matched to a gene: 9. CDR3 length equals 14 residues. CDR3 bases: TGTGCCAGCCAAGAGACAGGGATTCCCTACGAGCAGTACTTC. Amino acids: CASQETGIPYEQYF.

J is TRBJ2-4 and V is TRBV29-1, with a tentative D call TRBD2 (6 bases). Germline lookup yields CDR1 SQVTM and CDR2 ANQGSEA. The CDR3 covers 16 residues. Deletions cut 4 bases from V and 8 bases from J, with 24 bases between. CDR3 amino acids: CSVVRVGEDILDIQYF. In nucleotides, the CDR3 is TGCAGCGTTGTCAGAGTAGGGGAGGATATTTTAGACATTCAGTACTTC.

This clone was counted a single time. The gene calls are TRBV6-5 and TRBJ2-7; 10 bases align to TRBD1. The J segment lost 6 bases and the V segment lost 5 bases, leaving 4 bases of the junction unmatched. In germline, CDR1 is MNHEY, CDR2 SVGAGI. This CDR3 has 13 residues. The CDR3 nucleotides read TGTGCCAGCAGTACCGGGACAGGGGCCGAGCAGTACTTC. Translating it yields CASSTGTGAEQYF.

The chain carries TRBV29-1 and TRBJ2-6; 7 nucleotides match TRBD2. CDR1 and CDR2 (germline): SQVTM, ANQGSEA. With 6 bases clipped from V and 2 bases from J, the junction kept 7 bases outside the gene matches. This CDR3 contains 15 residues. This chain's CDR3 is CSVIGGGAGANVLTF. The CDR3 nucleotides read TGCAGCGTCATTGGGGGAGGGGCTGGGGCCAACGTCCTGACTTTC.

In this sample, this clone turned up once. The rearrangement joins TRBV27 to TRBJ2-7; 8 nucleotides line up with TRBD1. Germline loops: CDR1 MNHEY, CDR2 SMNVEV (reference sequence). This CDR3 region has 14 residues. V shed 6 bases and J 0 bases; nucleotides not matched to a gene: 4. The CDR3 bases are TGTGCCAGCAGGATGACAGGGGCCTCCTACGAGCAGTACTTC. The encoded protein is CASRMTGASYEQYF.

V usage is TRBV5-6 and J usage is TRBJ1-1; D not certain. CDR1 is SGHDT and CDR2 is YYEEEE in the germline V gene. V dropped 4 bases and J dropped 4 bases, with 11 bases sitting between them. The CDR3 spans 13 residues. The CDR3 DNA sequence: TGTGCCAGCAGCCCTCCAACGGGCACTGAAGCTTTCTTT. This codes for CASSPPTGTEAFF. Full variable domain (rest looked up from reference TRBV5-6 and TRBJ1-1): DAGVTQSPTHLIKTRGQQVTLRCSPKSGHDTVSWYQQALGQGPQFIFQYYEEEERQRGNFPDRFSGHQFPNYSSELNVNALLLGDSALYLCASSPPTGTEAFFGQGTRLTVV.

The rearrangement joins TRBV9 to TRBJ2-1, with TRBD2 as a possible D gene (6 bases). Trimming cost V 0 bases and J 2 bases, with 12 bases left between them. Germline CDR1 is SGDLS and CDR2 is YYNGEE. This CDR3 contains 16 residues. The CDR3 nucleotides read TGTGCCAGCAGCGTAGCACTAGCTAAAACCTACAATGAGCAGTTCTTC. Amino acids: CASSVALAKTYNEQFF.

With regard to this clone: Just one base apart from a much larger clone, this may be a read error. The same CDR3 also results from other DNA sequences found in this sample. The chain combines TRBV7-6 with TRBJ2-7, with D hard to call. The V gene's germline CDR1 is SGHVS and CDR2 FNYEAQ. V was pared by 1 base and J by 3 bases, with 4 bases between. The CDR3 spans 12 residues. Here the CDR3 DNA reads TGTGCCAGCAGCTTAGTAGGCTACGAGCAGTACTTC. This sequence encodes CASSLVGYEQYF. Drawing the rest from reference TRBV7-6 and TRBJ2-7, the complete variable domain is GAGVSQSPRYKVTKRGQDVALRCDPISGHVSLYWYRQALGQGPEFLTYFNYEAQQDKSGLPNDRFSAERPEGSISTLTIQRTEQRDSAMYRCASSLVGYEQYFGPGTRLTVT.

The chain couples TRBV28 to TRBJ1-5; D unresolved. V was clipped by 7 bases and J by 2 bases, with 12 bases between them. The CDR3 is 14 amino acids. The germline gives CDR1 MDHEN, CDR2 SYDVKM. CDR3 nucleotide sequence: TGTGCCAGCATTTGGGCCCTTGGCAATCAGCCCCAGCATTTT. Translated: CASIWALGNQPQHF.

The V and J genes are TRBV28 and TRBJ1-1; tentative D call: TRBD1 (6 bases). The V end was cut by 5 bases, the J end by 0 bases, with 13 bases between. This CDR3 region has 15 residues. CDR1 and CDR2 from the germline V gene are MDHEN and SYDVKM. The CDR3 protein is CASSGYREMNTEAFF. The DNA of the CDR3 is TGTGCCAGCAGTGGATACAGGGAAATGAACACTGAAGCTTTCTTT.

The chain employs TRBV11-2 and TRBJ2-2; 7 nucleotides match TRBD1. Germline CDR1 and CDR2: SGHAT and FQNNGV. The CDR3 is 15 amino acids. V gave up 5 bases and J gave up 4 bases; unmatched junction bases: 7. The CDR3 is CASSLGTALTGELFF. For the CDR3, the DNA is TGTGCCAGCAGCCTCGGGACAGCGCTCACCGGGGAGCTGTTTTTT.

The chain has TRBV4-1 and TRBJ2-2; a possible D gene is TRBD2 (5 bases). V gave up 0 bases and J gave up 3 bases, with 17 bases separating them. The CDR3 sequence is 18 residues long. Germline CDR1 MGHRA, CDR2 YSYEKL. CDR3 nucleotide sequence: TGCGCCAGCAGCCAAGATCACGTTCGGGGTTGGCACACCGGGGAGCTGTTTTTT. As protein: CASSQDHVRGWHTGELFF.

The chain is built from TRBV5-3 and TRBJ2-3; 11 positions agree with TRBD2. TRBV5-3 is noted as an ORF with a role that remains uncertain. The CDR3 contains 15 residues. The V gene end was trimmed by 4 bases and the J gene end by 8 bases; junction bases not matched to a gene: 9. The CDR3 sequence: CARSLSGRALGTQYF. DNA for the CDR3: TGTGCCAGAAGCCTTAGCGGGAGGGCCCTCGGTACGCAGTATTTT.

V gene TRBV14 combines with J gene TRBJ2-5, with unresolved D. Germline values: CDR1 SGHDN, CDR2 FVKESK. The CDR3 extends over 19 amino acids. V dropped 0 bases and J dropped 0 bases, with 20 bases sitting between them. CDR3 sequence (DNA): TGTGCCAGCAGCCAAGATTGGCGTAGGCGAAATCCAGACCAAGAGACCCAGTACTTC. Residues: CASSQDWRRRNPDQETQYF.

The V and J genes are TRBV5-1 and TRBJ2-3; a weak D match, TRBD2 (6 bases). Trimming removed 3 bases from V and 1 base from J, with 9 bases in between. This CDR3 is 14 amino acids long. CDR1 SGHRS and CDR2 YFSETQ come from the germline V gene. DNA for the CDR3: TGCGCCAGCAGCTGGGCGGGACGCACAGATACGCAGTATTTT. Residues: CASSWAGRTDTQYF.

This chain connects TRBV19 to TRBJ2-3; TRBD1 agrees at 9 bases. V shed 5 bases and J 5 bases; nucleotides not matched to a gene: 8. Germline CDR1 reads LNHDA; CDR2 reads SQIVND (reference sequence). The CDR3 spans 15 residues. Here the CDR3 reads CASSVRDRVGDTQYF. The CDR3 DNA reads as TGTGCCAGTAGTGTCCGGGACAGGGTAGGAGATACGCAGTATTTT. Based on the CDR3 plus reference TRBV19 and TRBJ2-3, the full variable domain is DGGITQSPKYLFRKEGQNVTLSCEQNLNHDAMYWYRQDPGQGLRLIYYSQIVNDFQKGDIAEGYSVSREKKESFPLTVTSAQKNPTAFYLCASSVRDRVGDTQYFGPGTRLTVL.

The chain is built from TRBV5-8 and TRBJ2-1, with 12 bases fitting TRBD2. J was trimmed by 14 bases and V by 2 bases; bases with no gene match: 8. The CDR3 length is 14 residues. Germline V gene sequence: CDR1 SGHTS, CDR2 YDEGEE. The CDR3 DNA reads TGTGCCAGCAGCTTCCTAGCGGGAGGGCCGGCTGAGTTCTTC. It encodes CASSFLAGGPAEFF.

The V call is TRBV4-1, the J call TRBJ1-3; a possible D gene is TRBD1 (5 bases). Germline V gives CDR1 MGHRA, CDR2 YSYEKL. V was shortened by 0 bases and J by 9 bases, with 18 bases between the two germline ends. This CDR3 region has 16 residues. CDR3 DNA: TGCGCCAGCAGCCAAGATTCGACGGCCTCGGGGGGCACCATATATTTT. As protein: CASSQDSTASGGTIYF.

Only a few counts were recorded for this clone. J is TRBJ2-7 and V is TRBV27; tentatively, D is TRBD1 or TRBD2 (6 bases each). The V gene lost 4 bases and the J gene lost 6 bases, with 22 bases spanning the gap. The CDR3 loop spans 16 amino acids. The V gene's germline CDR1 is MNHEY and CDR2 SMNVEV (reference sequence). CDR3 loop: CASSSRDRLALGEQYF. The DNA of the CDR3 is TGTGCCAGCAGTTCTCGAGACAGGCTAGCGCTCGGCGAGCAGTACTTC.

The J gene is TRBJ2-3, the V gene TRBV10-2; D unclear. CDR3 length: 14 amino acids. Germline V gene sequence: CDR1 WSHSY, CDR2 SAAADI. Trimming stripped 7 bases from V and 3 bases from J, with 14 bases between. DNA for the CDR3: TGCGCCAGCATAGGGTTCGCCGCAACAGATACGCAGTATTTT. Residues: CASIGFAATDTQYF.

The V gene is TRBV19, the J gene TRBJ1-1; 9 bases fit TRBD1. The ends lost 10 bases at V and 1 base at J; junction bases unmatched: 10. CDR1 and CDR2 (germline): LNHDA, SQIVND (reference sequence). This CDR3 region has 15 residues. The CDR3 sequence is CATREKGQGNTEAFF. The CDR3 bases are TGTGCCACCAGGGAGAAGGGACAGGGGAACACTGAAGCTTTCTTT. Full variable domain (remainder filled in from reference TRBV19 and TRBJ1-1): DGGITQSPKYLFRKEGQNVTLSCEQNLNHDAMYWYRQDPGQGLRLIYYSQIVNDFQKGDIAEGYSVSREKKESFPLTVTSAQKNPTAFYLCATREKGQGNTEAFFGQGTRLTVV.

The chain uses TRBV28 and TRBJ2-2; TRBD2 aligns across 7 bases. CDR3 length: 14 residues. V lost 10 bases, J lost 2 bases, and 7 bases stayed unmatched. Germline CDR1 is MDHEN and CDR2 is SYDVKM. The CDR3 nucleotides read TGTGCCATCTCTCCGGGACTAAACACCGGGGAGCTGTTTTTT. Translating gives CAISPGLNTGELFF.

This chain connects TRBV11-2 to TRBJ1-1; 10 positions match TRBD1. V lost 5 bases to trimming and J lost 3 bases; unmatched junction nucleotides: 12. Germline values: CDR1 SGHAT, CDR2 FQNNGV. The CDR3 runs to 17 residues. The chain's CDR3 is CASSLFTLGQGYTEAFF. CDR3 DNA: TGTGCCAGCAGCCTATTCACACTGGGACAGGGGTACACTGAAGCTTTCTTT.